Following are 5 T cell receptor beta chains from one sample sequenced in a study of blood T cells in healthy people across ages (dated by TCRdb to between 2014 and 2017). Libraries were prepared through 5' RACE. The sequencer listed for this sample is Illumina HiSeq 2500. A second 7 to 11 cycle PCR used a sample-barcoded 5' primer and a J-beta primer mix. TCRdb reprocessing: public reads trimmed at Q25 with fastp, clones called with MiXCR, in-frame beta chains kept. One record per CDR3 amino acid sequence lists the most common genes and DNA. The table for this sample lists 540,000 or so distinct CDR3 sequences; approximately 27% of them were counted only once. The ten top clones hold roughly 20% of the sample. The sample was blood. The receptors originated from a woman in her 70s in good health.

The J gene is TRBJ1-6, the V gene TRBV20-1; D gene uncertain. Between the trimmed V and J ends, which lost 6 bases and 8 bases, there was a span of 14 bases. This CDR3 comprises 13 residues. Germline CDR1 is DFQATT and CDR2 is SNEGSKA (reference sequence). CDR3 bases: TGCAGTGCCAGTCCCCATCAGGATTCACCCCTCCACTTT. Protein product: CSASPHQDSPLHF.

The gene calls are TRBV7-2 and TRBJ2-5, with D perhaps TRBD2 (5 bases). There are 17 residues in the CDR3. V lost 4 bases to trimming and J lost 1 base, with 19 bases between them. CDR1 SGHTA and CDR2 FQGNSA come from the germline V gene. The CDR3: CASSSVKSGNIQETQYF. CDR3 DNA sequence: TGTGCCAGCAGCTCCGTTAAGAGCGGAAATATCCAAGAGACCCAGTACTTC. Drawing the rest from reference TRBV7-2 and TRBJ2-5, the complete variable domain is GAGVSQSPSNKVTEKGKDVELRCDPISGHTALYWYRQSLGQGLEFLIYFQGNSAPDKSGLPSDRFSAERTGGSVSTLTIQRTQQEDSAVYLCASSSVKSGNIQETQYFGPGTRLLVL.

This clonotype was observed a handful of times. V gene TRBV20-1 combines with J gene TRBJ1-5; D remains ambiguous. The CDR3 is 15 residues long. The germline gives CDR1 DFQATT, CDR2 SNEGSKA (reference sequence). Trimming stripped 1 base from V and 2 bases from J, with 12 bases between. DNA of the CDR3: TGCAGTGCTAGAGGCTACCAGATCGGCAATCAGCCCCAGCATTTT. Translating it yields CSARGYQIGNQPQHF.

This clonotype was seen more than once but under ten times. The J gene is TRBJ1-5, the V gene TRBV4-2, with D maybe TRBD1 (6 bases). This CDR3 has 15 residues. Trimming pared 0 bases from V and 4 bases from J, leaving 10 bases between. Per the germline V gene, CDR1 is LGHNA and CDR2 is YNFKEQ. CDR3 sequence reads: CASSQDVGANQPQHF. For the CDR3, the DNA is TGTGCCAGCAGCCAAGATGTGGGGGCTAATCAGCCCCAGCATTTT.

This clonotype was observed at least ten times. The chain has TRBV6-2 or TRBV6-3 and TRBJ2-5, with 8 bases identical to TRBD2. The V segment lost 8 bases and the J segment 0 bases; nucleotides outside the gene matches: 5. The CDR3 is 14 amino acids. Germline-derived CDR1 and CDR2 are MNHEY and SVGEGT. For the CDR3, the DNA is TGTGCCAGCTCCTATAGCGGGGACCAAGAGACCCAGTACTTC. This gives the protein CASSYSGDQETQYF.